This TCR beta chain comes out of a study of T cell responses to AZD1222 COVID-19 vaccine. Study context: Pooled in the analysis were second doses at about 4 or about 12 weeks.

The table came from immunoSEQ multiplex PCR; TCRdb's copy has only in-frame clones and leaves some out. The table records 120,000 or so clones, around 86% of them present only once. Whole-study findings and limits: There were repertoire samples only from the period after the peak T cell response. Clonal diversity may have been underestimated in mostly white British donors.

For this clone: Its antigen is not known.

The length of the CDR3 is 11 residues. Between the trimmed V and J ends, which lost 3 bases and 9 bases, there was a span of 9 bases. The germline gives CDR1 SGHRS, CDR2 YFSETQ. V and J are TRBV5-1 and TRBJ1-1; the D is unclear. The source is an adult in good health. Sample: peripheral blood, taken on day 0 of AZD1222 vaccination. The CDR3 coding sequence is TGCGCCAGCAGCTCGGACGGAAAAGCTTTCTTT. This codes for CASSSDGKAFF.